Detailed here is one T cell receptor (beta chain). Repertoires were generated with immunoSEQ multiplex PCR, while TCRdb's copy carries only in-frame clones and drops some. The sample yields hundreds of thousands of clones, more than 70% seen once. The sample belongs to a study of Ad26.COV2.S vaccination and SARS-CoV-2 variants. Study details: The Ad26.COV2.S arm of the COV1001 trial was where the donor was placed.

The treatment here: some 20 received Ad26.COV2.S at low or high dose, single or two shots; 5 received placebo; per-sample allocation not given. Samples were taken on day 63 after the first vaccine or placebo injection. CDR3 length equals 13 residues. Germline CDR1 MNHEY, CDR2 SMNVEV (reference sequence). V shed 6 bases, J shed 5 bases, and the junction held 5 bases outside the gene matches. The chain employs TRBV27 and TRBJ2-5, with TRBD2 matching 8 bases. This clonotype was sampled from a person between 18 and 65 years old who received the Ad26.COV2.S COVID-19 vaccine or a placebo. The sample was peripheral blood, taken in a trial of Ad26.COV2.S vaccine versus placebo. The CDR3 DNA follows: TGTGCCAGCAGAACGGGGGGGTCTGAGACCCAGTACTTC. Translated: CASRTGGSETQYF.